These 25 T cell receptor beta chains originate from one sample sequenced in a study of CD8 T cells in Susac syndrome. Roughly 0.45 to 1 ug RNA was reverse transcribed with random hexamers. MiXCR was run by TCRdb on the immunoSEQ multiplex PCR reads, yielding one entry per CDR3 protein. The table records some 76,000 distinct CDR3 sequences, roughly nine tenths of them present only once. The specimen sequenced was CD8+ T cells from PBMCs. Receptor source: a human donor with multiple sclerosis.

This clonotype was observed once. The chain carries TRBV20-1 and TRBJ2-7, with 8 bases matching TRBD2. The CDR3 is 14 amino acids. The germline CDR1 and CDR2 sequences are DFQATT and SNEGSKA (reference sequence). Trimming at V came to 6 bases and at J to 0 bases, leaving 7 bases not matched to a gene. The CDR3: CSARLALSSYEQYF. As DNA, the CDR3 is TGCAGTGCGAGACTAGCGCTCAGCTCCTACGAGCAGTACTTC.

The gene calls are TRBV9 and TRBJ2-6; 7 bases are a match to TRBD1. The CDR3 covers 19 residues. With 3 bases clipped from V and 0 bases from J, the junction kept 12 bases outside the gene matches. Germline CDR1 reads SGDLS; CDR2 reads YYNGEE. The chain's CDR3 is CASSAQPGQTVSGANVLTF. The CDR3, as DNA: TGTGCCAGCAGCGCCCAACCGGGACAGACTGTCTCTGGGGCCAACGTCCTGACTTTC.

The chain joins TRBV11-2 to TRBJ2-4, with D perhaps given as TRBD1 or TRBD2 (6 bases each). The germline V gene has CDR1 SGHAT and CDR2 FQNNGV. Trimming cost V 1 base and J 7 bases, with 14 bases left between them. The CDR3 runs 15 residues. The CDR3 nucleotides are TGTGCCAGCAGCTTAGTGGGGGCAGGAGGGAACATTCAGTACTTC. Residues: CASSLVGAGGNIQYF.

This rearrangement joins TRBV27 to TRBJ2-7, with 7 bases aligning to TRBD1. From germline, CDR1 is MNHEY and CDR2 SMNVEV (reference sequence). V lost 10 bases, J lost 6 bases, and 6 bases stayed unmatched. This CDR3 has 11 amino acids. CDR3 protein: CANSTGSEQYF. DNA of the CDR3: TGTGCCAACTCGACAGGGAGCGAGCAGTACTTC.

V is TRBV13 and J is TRBJ2-2; TRBD1 might be the D (6 bases). V lost 4 bases to trimming and J lost 2 bases, with 17 bases between them. Germline V gives CDR1 PRHDT, CDR2 FYEKMQ (reference sequence). The CDR3 runs 17 residues. CDR3 protein: CASSSPDRLGNTGELFF. For the CDR3, the DNA is TGTGCCAGCAGCTCTCCCGACAGGCTGGGAAACACCGGGGAGCTGTTTTTT.

The chain joins TRBV20-1 to TRBJ2-1; D might be TRBD2 (5 bases). This CDR3 spans 14 amino acids. The ends were cut back, 6 bases at V and 7 bases at J, with 19 bases in the middle. The germline CDR1 and CDR2 sequences are DFQATT and SNEGSKA (reference sequence). The CDR3 DNA follows: TGCAGTGCCCAAGACGGGGATCCTTGGAATGAGCAGTTCTTC. This gives the protein CSAQDGDPWNEQFF.

This clonotype was recorded once. The chain combines TRBV19 with TRBJ2-2, with D possibly TRBD1 on 6 matching bases. Per germline, CDR1 LNHDA and CDR2 SQIVND (reference sequence). Trimming left V 6 bases short and J 7 bases short, with 12 bases between. The CDR3 extends over 13 amino acids. The CDR3 here is CASSITGNGELFF. DNA for the CDR3: TGTGCCAGTAGCATAACAGGGAACGGGGAGCTGTTTTTT. Full variable domain (missing parts from reference TRBV19 and TRBJ2-2): DGGITQSPKYLFRKEGQNVTLSCEQNLNHDAMYWYRQDPGQGLRLIYYSQIVNDFQKGDIAEGYSVSREKKESFPLTVTSAQKNPTAFYLCASSITGNGELFFGEGSRLTVL.

J is TRBJ2-1 and V is TRBV6-5; D remains ambiguous. V was clipped by 5 bases and J by 0 bases, with 5 bases between them. Germline V lookup: CDR1 MNHEY, CDR2 SVGAGI. The CDR3 runs 13 residues. CDR3 sequence reads: CASSRSSYNEQFF. The CDR3 DNA sequence: TGTGCCAGCAGTCGGAGCTCCTACAATGAGCAGTTCTTC.

V gene TRBV19 combines with J gene TRBJ2-3; TRBD2 matches at 13 bases. Germline-derived CDR1 and CDR2 are LNHDA and SQIVND (reference sequence). Trimming took 8 bases from V and 4 from J; bases not matched to a gene: 3. CDR3 size: 14 residues. This CDR3 reads CASWTSGSSDTQYF. The CDR3 bases are TGTGCCAGTTGGACTAGCGGGAGTTCAGATACGCAGTATTTT.

This chain uses TRBV20-1 with TRBJ2-1; TRBD2 matches 11 bases. The CDR3 length is 15 residues. V trimming: 0 bases; J trimming: 4 bases; junction bases outside the gene matches: 2. CDR1 is DFQATT, CDR2 SNEGSKA, per germline (reference sequence). In nucleotides, the CDR3 is TGCAGTGCTAGAGACGTAGCGGGAGGGTACAATGAGCAGTTCTTC. Translation gives CSARDVAGGYNEQFF.

The V and J genes are TRBV7-9 and TRBJ1-1, with TRBD1 matching over 9 bases. V lost 5 bases, J lost 7 bases, and 11 bases stayed unmatched. The V gene's germline CDR1 is SEHNR and CDR2 FQNEAQ (reference sequence). CDR3 length: 15 amino acids. CDR3 coding DNA: TGTGCCAGCAGCCTCCTACAGGGGGCGACGGATGAAGCTTTCTTT. The encoded protein is CASSLLQGATDEAFF.

The chain couples TRBV4-2 to TRBJ2-3; D could derive from TRBD1 or TRBD2 (5 bases each). The CDR3 runs 13 residues. Trimming left V 6 bases short and J 1 base short, with 8 bases between. Per the germline V gene, CDR1 is LGHNA and CDR2 is YNFKEQ. CDR3 bases: TGTGCCAGCAGGGGGGTGGGCACAGATACGCAGTATTTT. Protein product: CASRGVGTDTQYF.

This chain joins TRBV2 and TRBJ2-7; weak D call: TRBD1 (6 bases). V was shortened by 0 bases and J by 5 bases, with 14 bases between the two germline ends. The V gene's germline CDR1 is SNHLY and CDR2 FYNNEI. This CDR3 contains 15 residues. The CDR3 region is CASSEALYREHEQYF. The CDR3 DNA reads TGTGCCAGCAGTGAAGCCTTATACAGGGAACACGAGCAGTACTTC.

This chain uses TRBV7-3 with TRBJ2-1; possible D gene TRBD1, 6 bases. CDR1 SGHTA and CDR2 FQGTGA come from the germline V gene. Trimming took off 5 bases at V and 3 bases at J, with 8 bases between the two ends. The CDR3 has 13 residues. The CDR3, as DNA: TGTGCCAGCAGCATAGGGGGCTACAATGAGCAGTTCTTC. Translating gives CASSIGGYNEQFF.

The gene calls are TRBV20-1 and TRBJ2-3; 14 nucleotides match TRBD2. Unmatched junction bases numbered 14, after V lost 4 bases and J lost 2 bases. This CDR3 is built from 19 residues. Per germline, CDR1 DFQATT and CDR2 SNEGSKA (reference sequence). The CDR3 region is CSATPGLAGGPPFTDTQYF. The CDR3, as DNA: TGCAGTGCTACCCCCGGACTAGCGGGGGGCCCCCCCTTCACAGATACGCAGTATTTT.

V is TRBV6-5 and J is TRBJ2-1, with D tentatively TRBD1 (6 bases). The CDR3 totals 15 residues. The germline V gene encodes CDR1 MNHEY and CDR2 SVGAGI. Deletions cut 6 bases from V and 2 bases from J, with 14 bases between. CDR3 sequence (DNA): TGTGCCAGCAGCCGACGGACAGACGCCTACAATGAGCAGTTCTTC. As protein: CASSRRTDAYNEQFF.

The table lists this clonotype with a few counts. The J gene is TRBJ1-5, the V gene TRBV28; 7 bases map to TRBD1. CDR1 MDHEN and CDR2 SYDVKM come from the germline V gene. This CDR3 spans 14 amino acids. Germline trimming cut 3 bases from V and 2 bases from J; bases unmatched to any gene: 1. The CDR3 sequence is CASSLGTGNQPQHF. The CDR3 nucleotides read TGTGCCAGCAGTTTGGGGACAGGCAATCAGCCCCAGCATTTT.

V is TRBV11-2 and J is TRBJ1-6, with D unclear. CDR1 is SGHAT and CDR2 is FQNNGV in the germline V gene. V dropped 3 bases and J dropped 8 bases, with 14 bases sitting between them. This CDR3 has 15 residues. CDR3 DNA: TGTGCCAGCAGCTTTCCAGCGCAGGATGATTCACCCCTCCACTTT. As protein: CASSFPAQDDSPLHF.

This chain connects TRBV29-1 to TRBJ1-2; D is unclear. The CDR3 runs 13 residues. The ends were cut back, 6 bases at V and 3 bases at J, with 14 bases in the middle. From germline, CDR1 is SQVTM and CDR2 ANQGSEA. The CDR3 reads CSVLLEGDYGYTF. The CDR3, as DNA: TGCAGCGTCCTGCTCGAGGGTGACTATGGCTACACCTTC.

The chain uses TRBV4-1 and TRBJ1-6, with no clear D. The CDR3 consists of 12 residues. V shed 0 bases and J shed 9 bases, with 3 bases lying between them. The germline V gene has CDR1 MGHRA and CDR2 YSYEKL. CDR3 bases: TGCGCCAGCAGCCAAGACCTTTCACCCCTCCACTTT. Translating it yields CASSQDLSPLHF.

This clonotype was counted once. This chain links TRBV4-1 with TRBJ2-1, with 10 bases that match TRBD2. V shed 3 bases, J shed 10 bases, and the junction held 15 bases outside the gene matches. This CDR3 contains 17 residues. From germline, CDR1 is MGHRA and CDR2 YSYEKL. CDR3 in amino acids: CASSHPTSGAFSGEQFF. The CDR3, as DNA: TGCGCCAGCAGCCATCCCACTAGCGGGGCCTTTTCTGGCGAGCAGTTCTTC.

The chain is built from TRBV9 and TRBJ2-5; TRBD2 agrees at 10 bases. V was pared by 0 bases and J by 4 bases, with 6 bases of the junction left unmatched. Germline V lookup: CDR1 SGDLS, CDR2 YYNGEE. CDR3 size: 16 residues. CDR3 sequence reads: CASSVEDSGRRETQYF. CDR3 bases: TGTGCCAGCAGCGTAGAAGATAGCGGGAGGAGAGAGACCCAGTACTTC.

The V call is TRBV2, the J call TRBJ2-7; D is ambiguous. The CDR3 length is 12 residues. The ends were cut back, 5 bases at V and 2 bases at J, with 7 bases in the middle. Per germline, CDR1 SNHLY and CDR2 FYNNEI. The CDR3 DNA is TGTGCCAGCAGTTATTCCACCTACGAGCAGTACTTC. The encoded protein is CASSYSTYEQYF. Looking up the rest from reference TRBV2 and TRBJ2-7 gives the full variable domain: EPEVTQTPSHQVTQMGQEVILRCVPISNHLYFYWYRQILGQKVEFLVSFYNNEISEKSEIFDDQFSVERPDGSNFTLKIRSTKLEDSAMYFCASSYSTYEQYFGPGTRLTVT.

CDR3 DNA: TGTGCCAGCAGTGACGCCCCGAGTAGTACCTACGAGCAGTACTTC. Translated: CASSDAPSSTYEQYF. The chain joins TRBV25-1 to TRBJ2-7; D gene uncertain. The V and J ends lost 3 bases and 2 bases respectively, with 14 bases between them. There are 15 residues in the CDR3. Germline V gives CDR1 MGHDK, CDR2 SYGVNS.

V usage is TRBV2 and J usage is TRBJ2-1; 13 nucleotides match TRBD2. The CDR3 totals 16 residues. The V and J ends lost 6 bases and 0 bases, in that order; junction bases with no gene match: 2. CDR1 is SNHLY, CDR2 FYNNEI, per germline. In nucleotides, the CDR3 is TGTGCCAGCAGCGGGACTAGCGGGGCCTCCTACAATGAGCAGTTCTTC. Protein product: CASSGTSGASYNEQFF.